This note documents a single T cell receptor beta chain sequence. Antigen unknown. The data stem from a study of T-cell memory formation after mild COVID-19. About the research overall: TCR clusters mostly belonged to single donors. General study results and limits: Among CD4+ contracting clones, most were CM and EM, and CD8+ ones EMRA. Some clones that responded turned up in pre-infection memory, which suggests that cross-reactive memory joined in.

CDR1 MNHEY and CDR2 SVGAGI come from the germline V gene. Trimming pared 2 bases from V and 7 bases from J, leaving 9 bases between. The CDR3 contains 13 residues. UMIs and sample barcodes were carried by the TCR alpha and TCR beta cDNA libraries that 5'RACE produced using constant-segment primers. TCRdb redid the calling of the 5' RACE reads with MiXCR, one entry per CDR3 protein. The table records a few hundred thousand distinct CDR3 sequences, around 20% of them present only once. The gene calls are TRBV6-5 and TRBJ1-5; no firm D call. Input material: PBMCs or a T cell subset sorted from them (not recorded which). This receptor was taken from an adult woman who had mild COVID-19 (a few samples of this study predate the infection). Cell type and time point are not known. CDR3 coding DNA: TGTGCCAGCAGTTACGGGCGTGGACAGCCCCAGCATTTT. It specifies CASSYGRGQPQHF.